A selection of T cell receptor beta chains follows, all from one sample in a study of technical replicates of blood from a handful of donors. The table came from immunoSEQ multiplex PCR; TCRdb's copy has only in-frame clones and leaves some out. The profile shows 40,000 to 65,000 clones, 70% to 90% of them singletons. Material for sequencing was PBMCs. The receptor source for this set is a human donor in good health. Some clones in this sample may be carry-over from other donors' samples. CDR3s leave out the opening cysteine and the closing phenylalanine or tryptophan.

j_call cdr3_length v_call cdr3_aa
TRBJ2-3 14 TRBV6-1 ASSALGLAGFDTQY
TRBJ2-3 14 TRBV7-8 ASSLESGGSTDTQY
TRBJ2-7 13 TRBV6-6 ASSYTASGDYEQY
TRBJ1-3 13 TRBV5-1 ASNPTGGYGNTIY
TRBJ2-3 12 TRBV5-1 ASYRDFRGDTQY
TRBJ2-7 12 TRBV5-1 ASSPGGLGYEQY
TRBJ2-7 14 TRBV4-2 ASSQEGVAGTYEQY
TRBJ1-1 10 TRBV7-6 ASSLLEAEAF
TRBJ2-7 11 TRBV18 ASSPDLGTRQY
TRBJ1-1 12 TRBV4-2 ASSTGQGNTEAF